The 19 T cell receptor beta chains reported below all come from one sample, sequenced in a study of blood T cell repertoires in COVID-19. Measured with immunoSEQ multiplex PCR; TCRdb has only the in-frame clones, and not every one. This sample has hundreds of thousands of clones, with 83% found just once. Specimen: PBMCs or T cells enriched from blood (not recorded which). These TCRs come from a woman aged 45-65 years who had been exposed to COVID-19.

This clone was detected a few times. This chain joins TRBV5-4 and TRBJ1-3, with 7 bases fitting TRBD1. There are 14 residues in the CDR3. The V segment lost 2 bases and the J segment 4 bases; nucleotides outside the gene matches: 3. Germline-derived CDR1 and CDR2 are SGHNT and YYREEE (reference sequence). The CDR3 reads CASSLQGRGNTIYF. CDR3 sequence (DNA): TGTGCCAGCAGCTTACAGGGGAGGGGAAACACCATATATTTT.

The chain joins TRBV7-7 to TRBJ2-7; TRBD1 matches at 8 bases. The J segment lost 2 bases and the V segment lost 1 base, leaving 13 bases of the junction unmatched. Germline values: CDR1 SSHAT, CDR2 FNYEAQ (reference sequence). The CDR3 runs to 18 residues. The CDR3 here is CASSLVTQTGAITYEQYF. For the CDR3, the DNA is TGTGCCAGCAGCTTAGTTACCCAGACAGGGGCCATTACCTACGAGCAGTACTTC.

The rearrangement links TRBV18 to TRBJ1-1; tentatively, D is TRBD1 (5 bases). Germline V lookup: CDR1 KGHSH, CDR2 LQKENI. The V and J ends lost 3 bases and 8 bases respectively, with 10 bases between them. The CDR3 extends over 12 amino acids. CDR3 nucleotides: TGTGCCAGCTCACCCGGGGGGAGAGAAGCTTTCTTT. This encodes CASSPGGREAFF.

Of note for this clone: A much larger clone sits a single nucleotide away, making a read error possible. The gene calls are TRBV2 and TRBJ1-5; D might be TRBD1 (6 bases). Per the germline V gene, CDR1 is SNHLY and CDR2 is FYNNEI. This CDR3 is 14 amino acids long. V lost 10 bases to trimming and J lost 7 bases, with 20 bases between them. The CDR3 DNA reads TGTGCCAACAGCCAGACAGGACCGGGACAGCCCCAGCATTTT. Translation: CANSQTGPGQPQHF.

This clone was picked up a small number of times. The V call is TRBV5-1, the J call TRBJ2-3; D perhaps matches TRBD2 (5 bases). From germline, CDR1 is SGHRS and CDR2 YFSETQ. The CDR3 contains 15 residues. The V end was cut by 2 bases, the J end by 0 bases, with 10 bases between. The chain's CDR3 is CASSLASTSTDTQYF. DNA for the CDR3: TGCGCCAGCAGCTTAGCTAGCACTAGCACAGATACGCAGTATTTT.

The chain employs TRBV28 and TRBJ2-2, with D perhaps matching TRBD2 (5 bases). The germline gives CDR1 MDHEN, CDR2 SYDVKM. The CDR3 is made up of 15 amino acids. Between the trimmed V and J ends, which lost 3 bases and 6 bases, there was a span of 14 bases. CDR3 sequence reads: CASSLERVGSGELFF. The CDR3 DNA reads TGTGCCAGCAGTTTGGAGAGGGTAGGGTCCGGGGAGCTGTTTTTT.

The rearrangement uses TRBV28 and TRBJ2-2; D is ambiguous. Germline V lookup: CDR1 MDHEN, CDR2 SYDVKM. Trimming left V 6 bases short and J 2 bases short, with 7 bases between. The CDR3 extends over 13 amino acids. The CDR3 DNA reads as TGTGCCAGCAGAGCCCATAACACCGGGGAGCTGTTTTTT. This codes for CASRAHNTGELFF.

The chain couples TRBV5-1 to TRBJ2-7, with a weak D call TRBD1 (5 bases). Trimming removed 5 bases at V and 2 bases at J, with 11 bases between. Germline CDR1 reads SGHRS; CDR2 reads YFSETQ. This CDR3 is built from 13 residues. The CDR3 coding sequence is TGCGCCAGCAGGGCCAGGGATCCCTACGAGCAGTACTTC. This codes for CASRARDPYEQYF. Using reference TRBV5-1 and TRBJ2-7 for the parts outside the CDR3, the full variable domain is KAGVTQTPRYLIKTRGQQVTLSCSPISGHRSVSWYQQTPGQGLQFLFEYFSETQRNKGNFPGRFSGRQFSNSRSEMNVSTLELGDSALYLCASRARDPYEQYFGPGTRLTVT.

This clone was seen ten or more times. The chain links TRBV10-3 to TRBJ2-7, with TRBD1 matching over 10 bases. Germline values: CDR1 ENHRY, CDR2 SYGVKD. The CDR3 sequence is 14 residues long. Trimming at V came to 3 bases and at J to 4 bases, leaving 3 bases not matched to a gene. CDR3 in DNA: TGTGCCATCAGTGATCCGGGACAGGGGTACGAGCAGTACTTC. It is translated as CAISDPGQGYEQYF.

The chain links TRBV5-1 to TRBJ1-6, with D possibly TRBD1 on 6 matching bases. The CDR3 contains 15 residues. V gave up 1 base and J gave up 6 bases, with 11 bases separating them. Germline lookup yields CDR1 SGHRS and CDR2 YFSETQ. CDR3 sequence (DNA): TGCGCCAGCAGCTTGACAGGGATGGGTAATTCACCCCTCCACTTT. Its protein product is CASSLTGMGNSPLHF.

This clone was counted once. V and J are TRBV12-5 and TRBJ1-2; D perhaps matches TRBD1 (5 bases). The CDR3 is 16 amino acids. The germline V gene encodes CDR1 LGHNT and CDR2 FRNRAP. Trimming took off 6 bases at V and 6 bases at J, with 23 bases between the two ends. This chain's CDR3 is CASGTNLRGLGDGYTF. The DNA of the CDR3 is TGTGCTAGTGGGACTAACCTGCGGGGGTTGGGGGATGGCTACACCTTC.

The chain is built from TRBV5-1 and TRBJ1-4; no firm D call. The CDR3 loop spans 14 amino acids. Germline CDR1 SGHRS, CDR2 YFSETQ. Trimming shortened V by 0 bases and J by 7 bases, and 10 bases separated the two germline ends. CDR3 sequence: CASSLEAGIEKLFF. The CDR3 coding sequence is TGCGCCAGCAGCTTGGAGGCGGGCATTGAAAAACTGTTTTTT.

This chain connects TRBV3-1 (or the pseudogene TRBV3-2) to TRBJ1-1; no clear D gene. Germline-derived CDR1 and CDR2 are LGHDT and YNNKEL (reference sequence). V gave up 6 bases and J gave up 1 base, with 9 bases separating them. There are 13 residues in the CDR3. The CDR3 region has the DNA TGTGCCAGCAGAGGTGACAAGAACACTGAAGCTTTCTTT. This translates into CASRGDKNTEAFF.

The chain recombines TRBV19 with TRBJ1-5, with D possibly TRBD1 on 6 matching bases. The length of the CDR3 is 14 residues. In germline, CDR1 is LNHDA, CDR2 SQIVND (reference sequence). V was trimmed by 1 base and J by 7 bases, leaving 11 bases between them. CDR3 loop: CASSIGAGVQPQHF. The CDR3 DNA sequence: TGTGCCAGTAGTATAGGGGCAGGGGTACAGCCCCAGCATTTT.

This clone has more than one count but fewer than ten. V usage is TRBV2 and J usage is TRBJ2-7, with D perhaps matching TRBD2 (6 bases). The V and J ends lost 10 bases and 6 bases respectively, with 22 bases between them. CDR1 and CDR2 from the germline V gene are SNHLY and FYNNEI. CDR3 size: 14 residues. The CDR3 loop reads CATRPRLGGSEQYF. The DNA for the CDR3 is TGTGCCACCCGACCCCGACTAGGAGGGAGCGAGCAGTACTTC. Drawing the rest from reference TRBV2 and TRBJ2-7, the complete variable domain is EPEVTQTPSHQVTQMGQEVILRCVPISNHLYFYWYRQILGQKVEFLVSFYNNEISEKSEIFDDQFSVERPDGSNFTLKIRSTKLEDSAMYFCATRPRLGGSEQYFGPGTRLTVT.

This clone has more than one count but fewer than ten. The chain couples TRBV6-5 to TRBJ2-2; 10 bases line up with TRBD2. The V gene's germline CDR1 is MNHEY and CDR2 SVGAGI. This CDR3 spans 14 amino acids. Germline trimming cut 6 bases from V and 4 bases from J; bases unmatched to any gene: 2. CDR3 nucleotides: TGTGCCAGCAGAAGCGGGGGGGGCACCGGGGAGCTGTTTTTT. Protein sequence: CASRSGGGTGELFF.

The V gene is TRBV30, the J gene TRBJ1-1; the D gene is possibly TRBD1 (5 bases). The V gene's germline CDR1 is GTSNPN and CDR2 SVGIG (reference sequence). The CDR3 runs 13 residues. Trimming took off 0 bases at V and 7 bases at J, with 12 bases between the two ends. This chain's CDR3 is CAWSVPPGIEAFF. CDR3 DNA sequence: TGTGCCTGGAGTGTACCCCCAGGGATTGAAGCTTTCTTT.

CDR3 in amino acids: CASTLGGNTGELFF. As DNA, the CDR3 is TGTGCCAGCACTCTGGGGGGGAACACCGGGGAGCTGTTTTTT. The chain uses TRBV27 and TRBJ2-2; D is possibly TRBD2 (6 bases). CDR3 length equals 14 residues. V dropped 7 bases and J dropped 1 base, with 10 bases sitting between them. In germline, CDR1 is MNHEY, CDR2 SMNVEV (reference sequence).

The CDR3 region is CASSESWAFYGYTF. CDR3 coding DNA: TGCGCCAGCAGTGAGTCCTGGGCTTTCTATGGCTACACCTTC. The rearrangement uses TRBV10-2 and TRBJ1-2, with D hard to call. This CDR3 is built from 14 residues. Germline CDR1 reads WSHSY; CDR2 reads SAAADI. V lost 0 bases and J lost 4, with 9 bases in between.